The next 28 T cell receptor beta chains were all read from a single sample in a study of T cells in narcolepsy. Data came from immunoSEQ multiplex PCR; TCRdb stores just in-frame clones and leaves some out. Here the sample spans about 24,000 clones, 85% being singletons. Material for sequencing was memory (CD45RA-) CD4+ T cells from blood. The receptor source for this set is a human donor in good health.

This chain links TRBV28 with TRBJ2-7; 9 positions match TRBD2. Looked up from germline, CDR1 is MDHEN and CDR2 is SYDVKM. The junction had 7 bases not matched to a gene; V was cut back by 4 bases and J by 3 bases. This CDR3 is built from 15 residues. CDR3 sequence reads: CASSSSSGAIYEQYF. CDR3 in DNA: TGTGCCAGCAGTTCGTCTAGCGGGGCAATCTACGAGCAGTACTTC.

V usage is TRBV6-5 and J usage is TRBJ2-5; D is perhaps TRBD2 (5 bases). The CDR3 length is 14 residues. V dropped 9 bases and J dropped 7 bases, with 21 bases sitting between them. CDR1 MNHEY and CDR2 SVGAGI come from the germline V gene. CDR3: CASTPSGWAGTQYF. CDR3 nucleotides: TGTGCCAGTACCCCCAGTGGGTGGGCGGGGACCCAGTACTTC.

The chain employs TRBV7-2 and TRBJ2-7, with 8 positions matching TRBD1. The germline V gene encodes CDR1 SGHTA and CDR2 FQGNSA. The CDR3 has 14 amino acids. Trimming took 5 bases from V and 2 from J; bases not matched to a gene: 5. CDR3 sequence: CASSRTGKPYEQYF. Here the CDR3 DNA reads TGTGCCAGCAGCCGGACAGGGAAGCCCTACGAGCAGTACTTC.

The chain carries TRBV5-1 and TRBJ2-7; TRBD1 aligns across 8 bases. The germline gives CDR1 SGHRS, CDR2 YFSETQ. The length of the CDR3 is 16 residues. V lost 0 bases, J lost 1 base, and 6 bases stayed unmatched. The CDR3 reads CASSLEGRTGSYEQYF. Written as DNA, the CDR3 is TGCGCCAGCAGCTTGGAAGGACGGACAGGGTCCTACGAGCAGTACTTC. The entire variable domain, with the rest obtained from reference TRBV5-1 and TRBJ2-7, is as follows: KAGVTQTPRYLIKTRGQQVTLSCSPISGHRSVSWYQQTPGQGLQFLFEYFSETQRNKGNFPGRFSGRQFSNSRSEMNVSTLELGDSALYLCASSLEGRTGSYEQYFGPGTRLTVT.

The J gene is TRBJ2-5, the V gene TRBV2; D possibly corresponds to TRBD2 (5 bases). In germline, CDR1 is SNHLY, CDR2 FYNNEI. V lost 6 bases to trimming and J lost 0 bases, with 8 bases between them. This CDR3 has 13 residues. The CDR3 DNA reads as TGTGCCAGCAGCGTGGACTACCAAGAGACCCAGTACTTC. It encodes CASSVDYQETQYF.

V usage is TRBV5-4 and J usage is TRBJ1-4; D is uncertain. This CDR3 has 14 residues. The V gene lost 5 bases and the J gene lost 5 bases, with 13 bases spanning the gap. Germline CDR1 SGHNT, CDR2 YYREEE (reference sequence). CDR3 residues: CASSLSFGNEKLFF. The CDR3 DNA reads as TGTGCCAGCAGTCTCTCTTTCGGGAATGAAAAACTGTTTTTT.

This sequence joins TRBV12-5 and TRBJ2-5; maybe TRBD2 (6 bases). CDR3 length: 14 amino acids. The ends were cut back, 3 bases at V and 3 bases at J, with 11 bases in the middle. Germline V gene lookup returns CDR1 LGHNT and CDR2 FRNRAP. CDR3 amino acids: CASGFAGIEETQYF. The CDR3 DNA sequence: TGTGCTAGTGGTTTCGCGGGGATCGAAGAGACCCAGTACTTC.

CDR3 DNA sequence: TGTGCCAGCAGCCAAGGGGCAGGGGCCCCGTACGAGCAGTACTTC. Residues: CASSQGAGAPYEQYF. The V and J genes are TRBV14 and TRBJ2-7; D might be TRBD1 (6 bases). Germline CDR1 and CDR2: SGHDN and FVKESK. This CDR3 has 15 amino acids. The germline V and J ends were trimmed by 1 base and 4 bases, with 14 bases remaining between them. Full variable domain (outside the CDR3, taken from reference TRBV14 and TRBJ2-7): EAGVTQFPSHSVIEKGQTVTLRCDPISGHDNLYWYRRVMGKEIKFLLHFVKESKQDESGMPNNRFLAERTGGTYSTLKVQPAELEDSGVYFCASSQGAGAPYEQYFGPGTRLTVT.

This clone was counted between two and nine times. The chain links TRBV6-1 to TRBJ2-3; TRBD2 agrees at 10 bases. J gave up 3 bases and V 4 bases, and 4 bases lay outside the gene matches. Germline lookup yields CDR1 MNHNS and CDR2 SASEGT. The CDR3 has 15 residues. CDR3 coding DNA: TGTGCCAGCAGTGGAGCGGGAGGGGGGACAGATACGCAGTATTTT. It is translated as CASSGAGGGTDTQYF.

V is TRBV11-2 and J is TRBJ2-7, with 7 nucleotides matching TRBD2. This CDR3 has 15 residues. Trimming at V came to 3 bases and at J to 7 bases, leaving 12 bases not matched to a gene. Per germline, CDR1 SGHAT and CDR2 FQNNGV. The CDR3 reads CASSLKWEGREEQYF. In DNA, the CDR3 is TGTGCCAGCAGCTTGAAGTGGGAGGGCCGGGAAGAGCAGTACTTC. The whole variable domain, filled in from reference TRBV11-2 and TRBJ2-7, reads EAGVAQSPRYKIIEKRQSVAFWCNPISGHATLYWYQQILGQGPKLLIQFQNNGVVDDSQLPKDRFSAERLKGVDSTLKIQPAKLEDSAVYLCASSLKWEGREEQYFGPGTRLTVT.

The gene calls are TRBV2 and TRBJ1-2, with a weak D call TRBD1 (6 bases). Trimming stripped 4 bases from V and 5 bases from J, with 17 bases between. This CDR3 region has 15 residues. The V gene's germline CDR1 is SNHLY and CDR2 FYNNEI. The CDR3 here is CASSAGRQGNYGYTF. CDR3 coding DNA: TGTGCCAGCAGTGCCGGGAGGCAGGGGAATTATGGCTACACCTTC.

The CDR3 region is CASSPRGGDHEQYF. The CDR3 DNA reads TGTGCCAGCAGCCCCCGGGGGGGGGACCACGAGCAGTACTTC. The rearrangement joins TRBV9 to TRBJ2-5; 8 nucleotides line up with TRBD2. The end of the DNA aligns better with TRBJ2-7, so the J call may be wrong. Germline CDR1 reads SGDLS; CDR2 reads YYNGEE. The CDR3 is 14 amino acids.

This chain links TRBV5-1 with TRBJ2-5; 7 nucleotides line up with TRBD2. The CDR3 covers 15 residues. V gave up 4 bases and J gave up 3 bases; unmatched junction bases: 9. In germline, CDR1 is SGHRS, CDR2 YFSETQ. CDR3 protein: CASSPQRGAEETQYF. CDR3 bases: TGCGCCAGCAGCCCCCAGCGGGGCGCCGAAGAGACCCAGTACTTC. Filled out from reference TRBV5-1 and TRBJ2-5, the complete variable domain reads KAGVTQTPRYLIKTRGQQVTLSCSPISGHRSVSWYQQTPGQGLQFLFEYFSETQRNKGNFPGRFSGRQFSNSRSEMNVSTLELGDSALYLCASSPQRGAEETQYFGPGTRLLVL.

V is TRBV7-2 and J is TRBJ2-3, with D possibly TRBD2 on 6 matching bases. V lost 0 bases and J lost 6, with 13 bases in between. The germline CDR1 and CDR2 sequences are SGHTA and FQGNSA. This CDR3 contains 15 residues. The CDR3 protein is CASSLAGLPPDTQYF. The CDR3 bases are TGTGCCAGCAGCTTAGCGGGACTTCCCCCCGATACGCAGTATTTT. The entire variable domain, with the rest obtained from reference TRBV7-2 and TRBJ2-3, is as follows: GAGVSQSPSNKVTEKGKDVELRCDPISGHTALYWYRQSLGQGLEFLIYFQGNSAPDKSGLPSDRFSAERTGGSVSTLTIQRTQQEDSAVYLCASSLAGLPPDTQYFGPGTRLTVL.

The chain has TRBV5-3 and TRBJ2-5; 7 nucleotides agree with TRBD2. TRBV5-3 qualifies as an ORF whose function is uncertain. J was trimmed by 1 base and V by 0 bases; bases with no gene match: 6. This CDR3 has 16 amino acids. CDR3 loop: CARSLVAGGLQETQYF. The DNA of the CDR3 is TGTGCCAGAAGCTTGGTAGCGGGTGGGCTCCAAGAGACCCAGTACTTC.

This clone was counted between two and nine times. The CDR3 reads CASRGGPYNEQFF. In DNA, the CDR3 is TGCGCCAGCAGGGGGGGACCCTACAATGAGCAGTTCTTC. This chain links TRBV10-2 with TRBJ2-1, with D tentatively TRBD2 (6 bases). V lost 6 bases, J lost 2 bases, and 8 bases lay in between. The CDR3 extends over 13 amino acids. Germline CDR1 reads WSHSY; CDR2 reads SAAADI.

This clone turned up a few times. The rearrangement joins TRBV7-8 to TRBJ2-1; the match to TRBD2 covers 10 bases. Germline values: CDR1 SGHVS, CDR2 FQNEAQ. The ends lost 0 bases at V and 6 bases at J; junction bases unmatched: 17. This CDR3 region has 20 residues. The chain's CDR3 is CASSLARVAGGHTNPNEQFF. In DNA form, the CDR3 reads TGTGCCAGCAGCTTAGCTCGGGTAGCGGGAGGTCACACGAATCCCAATGAGCAGTTCTTC.

The chain carries TRBV9 and TRBJ2-3, with a possible D match to TRBD1 (5 bases). This CDR3 contains 15 residues. Germline assignment: CDR1 SGDLS and CDR2 YYNGEE. Trimming cost V 2 bases and J 1 base, with 11 bases left between them. CDR3 nucleotides: TGTGCCAGCAGCGTCATAGGGGCGCGCACAGATACGCAGTATTTT. Its translation is CASSVIGARTDTQYF.

This clone appeared once. The V call is TRBV6-5, the J call TRBJ2-2, with D maybe TRBD1 (6 bases). V lost 8 bases and J lost 5, with 15 bases in between. The germline V gene has CDR1 MNHEY and CDR2 SVGAGI. This CDR3 has 14 amino acids. The CDR3 nucleotides read TGTGCCAGCCTGGGACATGGAGCTACCGGGGAGCTGTTTTTT. Protein product: CASLGHGATGELFF.

CDR3 residues: CASPSEGNTEAFF. The CDR3 DNA sequence: TGTGCCAGCCCCTCGGAGGGGAACACTGAAGCTTTCTTT. V usage is TRBV6-1 and J usage is TRBJ1-1; D uncertain. The germline V gene has CDR1 MNHNS and CDR2 SASEGT. The CDR3 is 13 amino acids. V was trimmed by 8 bases and J by 1 base, leaving 11 bases between them.

This clone was observed a handful of times. J is TRBJ2-1 and V is TRBV28, with D hard to call. This CDR3 is built from 12 residues. Per germline, CDR1 MDHEN and CDR2 SYDVKM. The V and J ends lost 9 bases and 8 bases respectively, with 14 bases between them. CDR3 nucleotide sequence: TGTGCCAGTGTGGGTTCTCTCCATGAGCAGTTCTTC. Translation: CASVGSLHEQFF.

The chain couples TRBV4-2 to TRBJ2-5; D gene uncertain. The CDR3 totals 15 residues. V was clipped by 4 bases and J by 2 bases, with 14 bases between them. Per the germline V gene, CDR1 is LGHNA and CDR2 is YNFKEQ. DNA of the CDR3: TGTGCCAGCAGCCCCATAGGTACAGCTCAAGAGACCCAGTACTTC. It yields the protein CASSPIGTAQETQYF.

The CDR3 DNA follows: TGTGCCAGCAGTCGCGGGAGGGGTTCCTCCTACGAGCAGTACTTC. It codes for CASSRGRGSSYEQYF. The chain links TRBV6-6 to TRBJ2-7; 9 bases are a match to TRBD2. This CDR3 region has 15 residues. Germline trimming cut 5 bases from V and 0 bases from J; bases unmatched to any gene: 5. Germline lookup yields CDR1 MNHNY and CDR2 SVGAGI (reference sequence).

The rearrangement links TRBV25-1 to TRBJ2-2, with 12 nucleotides matching TRBD2. Germline-derived CDR1 and CDR2 are MGHDK and SYGVNS. V shed 6 bases, J shed 6 bases, and the junction held 11 bases outside the gene matches. This CDR3 comprises 17 residues. CDR3 loop: CASRVPSSGRVPGELFF. In nucleotides, the CDR3 is TGTGCCAGCAGAGTCCCTTCTAGCGGGAGGGTCCCCGGGGAGCTGTTTTTT.

The J gene is TRBJ2-2, the V gene TRBV10-3; D is perhaps TRBD2 (5 bases). Germline CDR1 is ENHRY and CDR2 is SYGVKD. The CDR3 has 12 amino acids. The V end lost 10 bases, the J end lost 5 bases, and 11 bases lay between the germline ends. The CDR3 reads CATRRETGELFF. CDR3 in DNA: TGTGCCACGCGAAGGGAGACCGGGGAGCTGTTTTTT.

This clone showed up just once. This sequence joins TRBV19 and TRBJ1-1; tentatively, D is TRBD1 (6 bases). V was shortened by 6 bases and J by 3 bases, with 14 bases between the two germline ends. Germline CDR1 is LNHDA and CDR2 is SQIVND (reference sequence). The CDR3 sequence is 14 residues long. CDR3 loop: CASRGEGGDTEAFF. In DNA, the CDR3 is TGTGCCAGTAGAGGGGAGGGGGGAGACACTGAAGCTTTCTTT.

The chain uses TRBV15 and TRBJ2-7; a possible D gene is TRBD2 (6 bases). Per the germline V gene, CDR1 is LNHNV and CDR2 is YYDKDF (reference sequence). Trimming shortened V by 0 bases and J by 7 bases, and 13 bases separated the two germline ends. The CDR3 is 14 residues long. As DNA, the CDR3 is TGTGCCACCAGCAGAGATCCCGCGGGGACGGAGCAGTACTTC. It encodes CATSRDPAGTEQYF.

CDR3 amino acids: CASSQIDRVGIGSYNSPLHF. Written as DNA, the CDR3 is TGTGCCAGCAGCCAGATTGACAGGGTGGGGATCGGCTCCTATAATTCACCCCTCCACTTT. The chain recombines TRBV14 with TRBJ1-6, with 7 positions matching TRBD1. Germline CDR1 reads SGHDN; CDR2 reads FVKESK. There are 20 residues in the CDR3. Unmatched junction bases numbered 14, after V lost 3 bases and J lost 0 bases.